What follows describes a single TCR beta chain. In TCRdb, the PCR reads were re-called with MiXCR into one record per CDR3 protein. The data hold around 9,800 distinct CDR3 sequences, with approximately 55% observed a single time. The sample comes from a study of CD4 and CD8 cells across lung adenocarcinoma regions. CDR3 length equals 13 residues. The germline V gene encodes CDR1 MNHEY and CDR2 SMNVEV (reference sequence). V lost 10 bases to trimming and J lost 12 bases, with 23 bases between them. The rearrangement uses TRBV27 and TRBJ2-3, with D possibly called TRBD1 or TRBD2 (5 bases each). Material for sequencing was CD4+ T cells from the center of a lung tumor. The sequence was obtained from a male donor with lung adenocarcinoma. The CD4 and CD8 labels of this study may be unreliable. Written as DNA, the CDR3 is TGTGCCACCGGGGCCGGGGCCAACGAGACCCAGTATTTT. This translates into CATGAGANETQYF.